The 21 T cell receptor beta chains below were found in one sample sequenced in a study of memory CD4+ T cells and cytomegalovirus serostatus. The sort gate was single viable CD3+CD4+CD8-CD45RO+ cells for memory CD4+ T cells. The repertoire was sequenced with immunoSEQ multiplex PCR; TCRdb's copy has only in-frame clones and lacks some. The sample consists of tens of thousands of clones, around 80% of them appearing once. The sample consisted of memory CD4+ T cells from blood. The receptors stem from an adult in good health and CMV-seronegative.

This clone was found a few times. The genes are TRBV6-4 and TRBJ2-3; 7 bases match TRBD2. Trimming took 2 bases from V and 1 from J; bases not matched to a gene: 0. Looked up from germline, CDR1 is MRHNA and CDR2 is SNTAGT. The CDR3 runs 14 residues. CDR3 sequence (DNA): TGTGCCAGCAGTGACCGGGGGGGCACAGATACGCAGTATTTT. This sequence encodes CASSDRGGTDTQYF.

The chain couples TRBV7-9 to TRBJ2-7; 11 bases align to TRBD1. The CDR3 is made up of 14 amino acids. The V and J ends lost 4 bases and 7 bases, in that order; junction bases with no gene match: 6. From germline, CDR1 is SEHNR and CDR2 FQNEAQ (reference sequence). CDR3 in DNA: TGTGCCAGCAGCTCGGACAGGGGGCGGAAAGAGCAGTACTTC. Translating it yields CASSSDRGRKEQYF.

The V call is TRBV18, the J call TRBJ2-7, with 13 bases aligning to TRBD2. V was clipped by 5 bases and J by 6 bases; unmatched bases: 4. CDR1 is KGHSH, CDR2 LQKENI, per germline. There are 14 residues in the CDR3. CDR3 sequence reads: CASSTGLAGIEQYF. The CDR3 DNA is TGTGCCAGCTCAACGGGACTAGCGGGAATCGAGCAGTACTTC. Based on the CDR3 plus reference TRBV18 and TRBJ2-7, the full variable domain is NAGVMQNPRHLVRRRGQEARLRCSPMKGHSHVYWYRQLPEEGLKFMVYLQKENIIDESGMPKERFSAEFPKEGPSILRIQQVVRGDSAAYFCASSTGLAGIEQYFGPGTRLTVT.

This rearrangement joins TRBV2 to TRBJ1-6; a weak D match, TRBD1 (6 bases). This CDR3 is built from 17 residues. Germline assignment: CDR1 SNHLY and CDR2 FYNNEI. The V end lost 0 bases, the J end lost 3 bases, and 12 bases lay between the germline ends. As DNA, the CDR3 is TGTGCCAGCAGTGAAGCGCTTAGGGGGGTCTATAATTCACCCCTCCACTTT. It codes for CASSEALRGVYNSPLHF.

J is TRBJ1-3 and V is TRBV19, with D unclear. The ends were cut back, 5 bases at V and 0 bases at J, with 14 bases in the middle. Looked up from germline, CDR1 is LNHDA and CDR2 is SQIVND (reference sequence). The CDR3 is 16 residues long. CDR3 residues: CASSEAHQHSGNTIYF. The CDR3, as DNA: TGTGCCAGTAGTGAGGCCCACCAGCACTCTGGAAACACCATATATTTT.

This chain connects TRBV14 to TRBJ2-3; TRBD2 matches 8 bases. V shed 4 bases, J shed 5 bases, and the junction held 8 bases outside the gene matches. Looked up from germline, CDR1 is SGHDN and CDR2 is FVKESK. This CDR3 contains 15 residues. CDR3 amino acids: CASSRPGGGEDTQYF. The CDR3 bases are TGTGCCAGCAGCCGCCCGGGAGGGGGAGAAGATACGCAGTATTTT. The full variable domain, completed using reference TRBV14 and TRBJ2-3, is EAGVTQFPSHSVIEKGQTVTLRCDPISGHDNLYWYRRVMGKEIKFLLHFVKESKQDESGMPNNRFLAERTGGTYSTLKVQPAELEDSGVYFCASSRPGGGEDTQYFGPGTRLTVL.

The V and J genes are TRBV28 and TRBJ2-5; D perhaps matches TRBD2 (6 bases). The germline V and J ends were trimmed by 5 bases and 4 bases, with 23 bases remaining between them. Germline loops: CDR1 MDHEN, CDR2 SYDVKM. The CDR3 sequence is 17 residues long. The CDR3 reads CASSLRRAGTGLETQYF. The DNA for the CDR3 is TGTGCCAGCAGTCTAAGGAGGGCCGGCACGGGGCTAGAGACCCAGTACTTC.

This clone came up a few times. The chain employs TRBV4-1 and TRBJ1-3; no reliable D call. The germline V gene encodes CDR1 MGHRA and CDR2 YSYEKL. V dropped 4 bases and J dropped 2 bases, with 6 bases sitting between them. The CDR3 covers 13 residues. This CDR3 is CASSLMTGNTIYF. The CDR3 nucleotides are TGCGCCAGCAGCCTAATGACTGGAAACACCATATATTTT.

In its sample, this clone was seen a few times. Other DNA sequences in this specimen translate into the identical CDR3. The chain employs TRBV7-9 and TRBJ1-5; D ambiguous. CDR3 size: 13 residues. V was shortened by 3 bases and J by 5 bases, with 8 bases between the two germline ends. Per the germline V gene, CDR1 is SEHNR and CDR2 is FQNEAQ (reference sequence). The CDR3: CASSLDRDQPQHF. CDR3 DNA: TGTGCCAGCAGCTTGGATCGAGATCAGCCCCAGCATTTT.

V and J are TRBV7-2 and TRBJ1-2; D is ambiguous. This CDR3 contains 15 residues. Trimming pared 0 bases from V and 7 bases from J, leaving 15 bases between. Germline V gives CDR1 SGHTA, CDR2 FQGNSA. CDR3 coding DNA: TGTGCCAGCAGCTTAGCGTACCGGTCGGCGGGTGGCTACACCTTC. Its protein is CASSLAYRSAGGYTF.

The CDR3 spells CASKPPMAGPPGNTIYF. CDR3 in DNA: TGTGCCAGTAAGCCCCCCATGGCGGGACCGCCTGGAAACACCATATATTTT. The chain links TRBV19 to TRBJ1-3, with TRBD1 as a possible D gene (5 bases). Germline CDR1 LNHDA, CDR2 SQIVND (reference sequence). Between the trimmed V and J ends, which lost 7 bases and 2 bases, there was a span of 21 bases. The length of the CDR3 is 17 residues.

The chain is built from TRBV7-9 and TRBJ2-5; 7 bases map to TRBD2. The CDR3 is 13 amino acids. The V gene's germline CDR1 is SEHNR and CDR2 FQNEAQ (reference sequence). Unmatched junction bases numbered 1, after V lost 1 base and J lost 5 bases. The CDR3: CASSLVGGETQYF. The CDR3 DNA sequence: TGTGCCAGCAGCTTAGTGGGGGGGGAGACCCAGTACTTC. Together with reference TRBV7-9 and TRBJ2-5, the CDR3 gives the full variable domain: DTGVSQNPRHKITKRGQNVTFRCDPISEHNRLYWYRQTLGQGPEFLTYFQNEAQLEKSRLLSDRFSAERPKGSFSTLEIQRTEQGDSAMYLCASSLVGGETQYFGPGTRLLVL.

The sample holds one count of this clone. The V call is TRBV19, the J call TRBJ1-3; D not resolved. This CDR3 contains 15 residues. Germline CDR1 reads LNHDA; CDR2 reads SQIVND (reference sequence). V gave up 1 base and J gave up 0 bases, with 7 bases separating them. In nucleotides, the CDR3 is TGTGCCAGTAGTATAGTCGCGTCCTCTGGAAACACCATATATTTT. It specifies CASSIVASSGNTIYF.

CDR3 region: CASSPLSAIGTDTQYF. DNA for the CDR3: TGTGCCAGCAGCCCTTTATCTGCTATCGGCACAGATACGCAGTATTTT. J is TRBJ2-3 and V is TRBV9; no firm D call. Germline CDR1 is SGDLS and CDR2 is YYNGEE. This CDR3 spans 16 amino acids. With 4 bases removed from V and 1 base from J, the gap between germline ends came to 16 bases.

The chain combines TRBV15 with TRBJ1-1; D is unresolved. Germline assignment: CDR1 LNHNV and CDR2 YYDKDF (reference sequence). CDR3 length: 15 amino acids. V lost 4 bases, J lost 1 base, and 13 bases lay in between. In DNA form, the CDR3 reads TGTGCCACCAGCAAATCTGGGCCCAGGAACACTGAAGCTTTCTTT. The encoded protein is CATSKSGPRNTEAFF.

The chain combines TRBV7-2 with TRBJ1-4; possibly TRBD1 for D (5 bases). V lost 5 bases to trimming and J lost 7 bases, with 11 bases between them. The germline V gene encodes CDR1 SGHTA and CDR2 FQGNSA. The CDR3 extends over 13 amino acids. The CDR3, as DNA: TGTGCCAGCAGCCTAGGGACGGGTGAAAAACTGTTTTTT. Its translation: CASSLGTGEKLFF.

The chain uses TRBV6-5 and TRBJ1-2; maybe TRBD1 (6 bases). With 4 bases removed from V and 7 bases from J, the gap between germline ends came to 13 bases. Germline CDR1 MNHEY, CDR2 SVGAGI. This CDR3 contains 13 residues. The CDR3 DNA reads TGTGCCAGCAGTTTTGGACAGAAGGGTGGCTACACCTTC. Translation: CASSFGQKGGYTF.

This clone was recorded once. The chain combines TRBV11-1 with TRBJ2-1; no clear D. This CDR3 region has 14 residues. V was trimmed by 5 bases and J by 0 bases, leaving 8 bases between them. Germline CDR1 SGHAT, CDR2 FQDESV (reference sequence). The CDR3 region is CASSPVASYNEQFF. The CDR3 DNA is TGTGCCAGCAGCCCAGTCGCCTCCTACAATGAGCAGTTCTTC. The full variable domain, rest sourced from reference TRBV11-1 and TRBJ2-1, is EAEVAQSPRYKITEKSQAVAFWCDPISGHATLYWYRQILGQGPELLVQFQDESVVDDSQLPKDRFSAERLKGVDSTLKIQPAELGDSAMYLCASSPVASYNEQFFGPGTRLTVL.

CDR3 sequence reads: CASSQRQGSWDGYTF. CDR3 DNA: TGTGCCAGCAGCCAACGACAGGGCTCCTGGGATGGCTACACCTTC. The V call is TRBV7-6, the J call TRBJ1-2, with 7 bases matching TRBD1. In germline, CDR1 is SGHVS, CDR2 FNYEAQ. The CDR3 has 15 amino acids. The V gene end was trimmed by 5 bases and the J gene end by 6 bases; junction bases not matched to a gene: 12.

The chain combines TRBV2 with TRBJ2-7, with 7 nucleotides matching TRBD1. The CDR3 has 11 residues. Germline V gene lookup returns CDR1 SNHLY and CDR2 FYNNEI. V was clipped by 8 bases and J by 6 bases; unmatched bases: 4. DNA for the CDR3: TGTGCCAGCCGACAGGGCCTCGAGCAGTACTTC. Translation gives CASRQGLEQYF.

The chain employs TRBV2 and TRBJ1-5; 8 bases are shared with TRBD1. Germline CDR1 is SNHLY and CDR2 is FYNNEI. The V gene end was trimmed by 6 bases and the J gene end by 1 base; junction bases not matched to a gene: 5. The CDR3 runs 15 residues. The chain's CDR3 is CASREDRVSNQPQHF. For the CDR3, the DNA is TGTGCCAGCAGAGAGGACAGGGTGAGCAATCAGCCCCAGCATTTT.